The next 8 T cell receptor beta chains were all read from a single sample in a study of PD-1 blockade in classical Hodgkin lymphoma. Sequencing was performed with immunoSEQ multiplex PCR; in TCRdb, only in-frame clones are kept and a portion is missing. This table has some 28,000 clones, approximately 90% appearing once. Sample time point: newly diagnosed, previously untreated cHL patient sample. The specimen was peripheral blood mononuclear cells (PBMCs). The receptors come from a human donor with classical Hodgkin lymphoma.

This sequence joins TRBV5-1 and TRBJ1-4, with D uncertain. Germline loops: CDR1 SGHRS, CDR2 YFSETQ. V was trimmed by 2 bases and J by 0 bases, leaving 8 bases between them. This CDR3 has 15 amino acids. CDR3: CASSFDAATNEKLFF. CDR3 DNA: TGCGCCAGCAGCTTTGACGCTGCAACTAATGAAAAACTGTTTTTT.

The rearrangement uses TRBV18 and TRBJ1-1, with D possibly TRBD1 on 5 matching bases. The CDR3 length is 15 residues. Germline loops: CDR1 KGHSH, CDR2 LQKENI. V lost 5 bases and J lost 3, with 16 bases in between. The CDR3, as DNA: TGTGCCAGCTCATTCAAGCAGGGTTTTGACACTGAAGCTTTCTTT. Translation: CASSFKQGFDTEAFF.

This clone has only a few counts. The genes are TRBV28 and TRBJ2-5, with 12 bases lining up with TRBD1. This CDR3 comprises 16 residues. V was pared by 4 bases and J by 3 bases, with 6 bases of the junction left unmatched. Germline V lookup: CDR1 MDHEN, CDR2 SYDVKM. The CDR3 coding sequence is TGTGCCAGCAGTTCGCGGGACAGGGGGCGCAAAGAGACCCAGTACTTC. This encodes CASSSRDRGRKETQYF.

On this clone: Other DNA variants within this sample encode the same CDR3. V usage is TRBV19 and J usage is TRBJ2-2; a weak D match, TRBD2 (5 bases). Germline V gives CDR1 LNHDA, CDR2 SQIVND (reference sequence). The CDR3 is made up of 17 amino acids. The V and J ends lost 6 bases and 5 bases respectively, with 22 bases between them. This CDR3 reads CASRLVWHRGRTGELFF. For the CDR3, the DNA is TGTGCCAGTAGACTGGTTTGGCATCGGGGTCGAACCGGGGAGCTGTTTTTT.

V gene TRBV21-1 combines with J gene TRBJ2-2; the D call of TRBD2 is as the table states it, not checked on the DNA. TRBV21-1 is a documented pseudogene. This CDR3 region has 19 residues. CDR3 protein: CASSKEPGSRPSGSGELFF. CDR3 bases: TGTGCCAGCAGCAAAGAGCCTGGTAGTCGGCCTAGCGGGAGCGGGGAGCTGTTTTTT.

The chain employs TRBV29-1 and TRBJ2-1; TRBD1 matches 10 bases. The junction had 12 bases not matched to a gene; V was cut back by 7 bases and J by 0 bases. CDR3 length: 17 residues. The germline CDR1 and CDR2 sequences are SQVTM and ANQGSEA. The CDR3 here is CSGGQGVWLSSYNEQFF. For the CDR3, the DNA is TGCAGCGGCGGACAGGGGGTTTGGTTGAGCTCCTACAATGAGCAGTTCTTC.

This clone has just one count. The chain recombines TRBV19 with TRBJ2-2; D call uncertain. V was cut by 5 bases and J by 6 bases, with 10 bases left in between. Germline V gene lookup returns CDR1 LNHDA and CDR2 SQIVND (reference sequence). This CDR3 has 13 amino acids. In DNA form, the CDR3 reads TGTGCCAGTAGTCGCGATATCGCCGGGGAGCTGTTTTTT. It encodes CASSRDIAGELFF. Using reference TRBV19 and TRBJ2-2 for the parts outside the CDR3, the full variable domain is DGGITQSPKYLFRKEGQNVTLSCEQNLNHDAMYWYRQDPGQGLRLIYYSQIVNDFQKGDIAEGYSVSREKKESFPLTVTSAQKNPTAFYLCASSRDIAGELFFGEGSRLTVL.

CDR3 sequence reads: CASSLAGNSPLHF. The CDR3 DNA is TGTGCCAGCAGCTTAGCGGGGAATTCACCCCTCCACTTT. The chain joins TRBV7-2 to TRBJ1-6; D gene unclear. Germline V gene sequence: CDR1 SGHTA, CDR2 FQGNSA. V gave up 0 bases and J gave up 7 bases, with 4 bases separating them. The CDR3 extends over 13 amino acids.